Sequencing of this TCR beta chain was carried out in a study of vaccination and CD4 T cells after COVID-19 (dated by TCRdb to between 2020 and 2023). Describing the broader study: Every convalescent patient had a positive nasal swab PCR test for SARS-CoV-2, with mild disease in nine patients and severe disease in one. A few convalescent patients were sampled both early after vaccination (day 14) and late after vaccination (days 161 to 241). Overlapping spike peptide pools from SARS-CoV-2 and from the common cold coronaviruses HCoV-NL63, HCoV-OC43 and HCoV-229E were used as culture stimuli. Two doses of either the Pfizer-BioNTech BNT162b2 vaccine (n=8) or the Moderna mRNA-1273 vaccine (n=2) were administered to participants. Post-COVID blood samples were collected from convalescent patients a median of approximately 93 days after diagnosis, with a range of roughly 30 to 161 days. As controls, cultures received a CEFX viral epitope pool (the positive control), an HIV-1 Nef peptide pool (the negative control), or no peptide at all. Post-vaccine blood samples were obtained a median of approximately 74 days after the second vaccine dose, with a range of roughly 12 to 250 days. The spike-specific CD4+ TCR repertoire was compared before and after mRNA vaccination in ten to eleven COVID-19 convalescent patients and a few infection-naive healthy vaccine recipients. In the convalescent cohort there were six males and four females, among whom were two Hispanic individuals, seven Caucasians, two Asians and one multiracial person.

The sample holds a few counts of this clonotype. Its antigen is unknown. No per-base quality is available; no much larger clone lies one base away. What the work shows at the level of the full study, not this receptor alone: Only a relatively small number of convalescent patients were included in the study, and early timepoints following natural infection were not analyzed. The median number of SARS-CoV-2-reactive clonotypes rose from approximately 20 after infection to approximately 41 after vaccination, but the change was not significant. Among convalescent patients, a median roughly 84% of the SARS-CoV-2-reactive clones seen after vaccination appeared only after vaccination, which suggests priming specific to the vaccine. In convalescent patients, nearly all vaccine-specific clones (304 of 307) were found to be mono-reactive for SARS-CoV-2 spike rather than cross-reactive with common cold coronaviruses.

Libraries were prepared through PCR. DNA from cultured CD4+ T cells underwent TCR sequencing with the Oncomine TCR Beta short-read assay at the Johns Hopkins FTIC core. The QIAamp micro DNA kit was used to extract genomic DNA from the cultured CD4+ T cells. Oncomine TCR Beta libraries from cultured CD4+ T cells were pooled using unique dual indexes and sequenced on an Illumina iSeq 100. For the original study's pipeline: Non-productive sequences were removed, and CDR3s that did not start with C, did not end with F or W, or were shorter than 7 amino acids were discarded. Antigen-specific clonotypes were identified using the MANAFEST web application through comparison of peptide-stimulated wells with reference and other culture wells. An FDR below 0.05, an odds ratio above 5, and a productive frequency above 0.1% in at least two of three replicate wells were required for clones to be considered positive. A clonotype was classed as cross-reactive if the clonotype showed significant expansion both in SARS-CoV-2 spike wells and in at least one common cold coronavirus spike condition. CDR3 homology was assessed with Levenshtein distances (stringdist) and unrooted phylogenetic trees (ape) in R version 3.6.1. TCRdb cleaned the public reads at Q25 with fastp, built clones with MiXCR and kept in-frame beta chains. All rows with the same CDR3 protein become a single entry with the most common DNA and genes. These V and J calls derive from TCRdb rather than the authors' analysis. Present in this sample are 20,000 to 25,000 distinct CDR3 sequences, 45% to 55% of which were seen just once. The ten largest clonotypes hold about 13% of the sample.

There are 11 amino acids in the CDR3, from cysteine to phenylalanine inclusive. CDR3 DNA only is kept here, 33 bases in frame from base 1. CDR1 and CDR2, per the germline V gene, are MRHNA and SNTAGT. V lost 6 bases and J lost 6 bases; the stretch between them is 8 bases long. Reading the label with the study, this specimen's time point is: late sampling 161 to 241 days after vaccination in three convalescent patients. The sample's treatment or condition label, in plain terms: roughly 11-day PBMC culture with coronavirus spike peptide pools or control peptides (ViraFEST assay). The ViraFEST assay, used in the study, expanded antigen-specific T cells with peptide pools and then identified the expanded clonotypes through TCR sequencing. The convalescent patients' positive SARS-CoV-2 PCR tests fell between March and December 2020, which was before the Alpha, Beta and Delta variants emerged in the United States. Each well held under 2.5 million PBMCs cultured in IMDM containing roughly 5% human AB serum and approximately 9.8 IU/ml IL-2, with 8.5 to 10 ug/ml peptide pools added. Half of the culture medium was replaced with fresh IL-2-containing medium on days 3 and 7. After 10 days of culture, CD4+ T cells were isolated by negative selection with the EasySep CD4+ T cell isolation kit. PBMCs were separated from whole blood using Ficoll-Paque Plus gradient centrifugation and then either used fresh or cryopreserved at -140C. In general, triplicate wells were set up for every culture condition.

This chain joins TRBV6-4 to TRBJ1-1, with no confident D gene call. The sequence was collected from a human donor who had recovered from COVID-19. Source: CD4+ T cells from blood, cultured in vitro, taken about 7 months after SARS-CoV-2 vaccination. The nucleotide sequence reads as follows: TGTGCCAGCAGAGTAATCGCTGAAGCTTTCTTT. Translated, this is CASRVIAEAFF.